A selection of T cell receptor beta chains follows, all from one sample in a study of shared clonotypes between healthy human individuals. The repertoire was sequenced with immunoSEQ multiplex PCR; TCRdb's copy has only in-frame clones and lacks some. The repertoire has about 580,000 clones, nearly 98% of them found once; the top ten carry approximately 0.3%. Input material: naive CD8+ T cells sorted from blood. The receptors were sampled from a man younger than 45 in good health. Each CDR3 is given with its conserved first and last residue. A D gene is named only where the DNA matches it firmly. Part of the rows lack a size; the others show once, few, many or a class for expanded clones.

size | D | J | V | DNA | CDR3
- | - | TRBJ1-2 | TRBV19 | TGTGCCAGTAGTATAGGCCCCTCTTACGGGGACCCCTATGGCTACACCTTC | CASSIGPSYGDPYGYTF
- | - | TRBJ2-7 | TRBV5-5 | TGTGCCAGCAGCCCCCCGACTAACGCCTACGAGCAGTACTTC | CASSPPTNAYEQYF
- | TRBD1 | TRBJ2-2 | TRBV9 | TGTGCCAGCAGCGCCGGGACAGGGGGGGACACCGGGGAGCTGTTTTTT | CASSAGTGGDTGELFF
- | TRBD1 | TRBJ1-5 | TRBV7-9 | TGTGCCAGCAGCCCCCCCGGAACAGGGGGTTCTCAGCCCCAGCATTTT | CASSPPGTGGSQPQHF
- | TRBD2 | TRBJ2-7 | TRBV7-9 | TGTGCCAGCAGCGATACGGGAGGGGGCTACGAGCAGTACTTC | CASSDTGGGYEQYF
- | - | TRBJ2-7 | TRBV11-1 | TGTGCCAGCAGCTGGGGACTTGGCAGCTCCTACGAGCAGTACTTC | CASSWGLGSSYEQYF
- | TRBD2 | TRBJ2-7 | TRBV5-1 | TGCGCCAGCAGCTGGGGGGAGGGTCCCGAGCAGTACTTC | CASSWGEGPEQYF
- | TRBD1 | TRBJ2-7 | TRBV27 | TGTGCCAGCAGTCCGGACAGGAGATCCTACGAGCAGTACTTC | CASSPDRRSYEQYF
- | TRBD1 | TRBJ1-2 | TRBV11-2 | TGTGCCAGCAGCTTAGCCGACAGGGGGAATACTTATGGCTACACCTTC | CASSLADRGNTYGYTF
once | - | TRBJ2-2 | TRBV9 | TGTGCCAGCAGCGTAGAGGGGGTCGGCGGGGAGCTGTTTTTT | CASSVEGVGGELFF
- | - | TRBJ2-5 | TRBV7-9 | TGTGCCAGCAGCTCCCTGGTGGGGTGGGGCCAAGAGACCCAGTACTTC | CASSSLVGWGQETQYF
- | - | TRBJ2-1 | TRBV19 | TGTGCCAGTAGTCCCGGGGTCAATGAGCAGTTCTTC | CASSPGVNEQFF
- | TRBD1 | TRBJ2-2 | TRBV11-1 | TGTGCCAGCAGCTTAGACCCCGGACAGGGCGGCACCGGGGAGCTGTTTTTT | CASSLDPGQGGTGELFF
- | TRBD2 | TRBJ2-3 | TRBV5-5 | TGTGCCAGCAGCCCGGGACTACGCACAGATACGCAGTATTTT | CASSPGLRTDTQYF
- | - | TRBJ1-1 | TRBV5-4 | TGTGCCAGCAGCCTCAGTCTCATGAACACTGAAGCTTTCTTT | CASSLSLMNTEAFF
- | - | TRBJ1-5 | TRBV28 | TGTGCCAGCAGTTTCGTCGGCGTCAGGGTCCTGGGGCTGAATCAGCCCCAGCATTTT | CASSFVGVRVLGLNQPQHF
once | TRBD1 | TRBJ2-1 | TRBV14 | TGTGCCAGCAGCCTTCGGGACAGATACTACAATGAGCAGTTCTTC | CASSLRDRYYNEQFF
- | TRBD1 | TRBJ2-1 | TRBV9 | TGTGCCAGCAGCGTAGTCTCAGGGGGAACCTACAATGAGCAGTTCTTC | CASSVVSGGTYNEQFF
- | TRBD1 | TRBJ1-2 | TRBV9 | TGTGCCAGCAGCGTTACACAGGGGAGGTACGGCTACACCTTC | CASSVTQGRYGYTF
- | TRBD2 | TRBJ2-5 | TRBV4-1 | TGCGCCAGCAGCCAAGGACTAGCGGGAGGAGCTATGGGAGAGACCCAGTACTTC | CASSQGLAGGAMGETQYF
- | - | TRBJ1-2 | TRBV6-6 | TGTGCCAGCAGTTACAATCCCGACAGTCGATCGTACGGCTACACCTTC | CASSYNPDSRSYGYTF
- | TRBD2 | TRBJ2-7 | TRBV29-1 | TGCAGCGTTGTTGGTAGCGGGGGTTCCTACGAGCAGTACTTC | CSVVGSGGSYEQYF
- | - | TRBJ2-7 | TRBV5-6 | TGTGCCAGCAGCTTGTCTGCCTCCTACGAGCAGTACTTC | CASSLSASYEQYF
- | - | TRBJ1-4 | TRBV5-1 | TGCGCCAGCAGCTTGGATTCCGGTAGGAATGAAAAACTGTTTTTT | CASSLDSGRNEKLFF
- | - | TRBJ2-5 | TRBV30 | TGTGCCGCCGAAGGTGTTCAACAAGAGACCCAGTACTTC | CAAEGVQQETQYF
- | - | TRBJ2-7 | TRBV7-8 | TGTGCCAGCAGCTTATTCCCCACAACACCGGGGGCCTCCTACGAGCAGTACTTC | CASSLFPTTPGASYEQYF
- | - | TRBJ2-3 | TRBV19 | TGTGCCAGTAGTAGAAGACAGGGCACAGATACGCAGTATTTT | CASSRRQGTDTQYF
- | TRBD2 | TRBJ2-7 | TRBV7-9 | TGTGCCAGCAGCTTCCCTAGCGGGAGGGCCAACCACGAGCAGTACTTC | CASSFPSGRANHEQYF
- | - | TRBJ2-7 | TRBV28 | TGTGCCAGCAGTTTCAGACACGGGAACTACGAGCAGTACTTC | CASSFRHGNYEQYF
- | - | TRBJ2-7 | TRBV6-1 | TGTGCCAGCAGTGATTGGCAGGGAAGCTACGAGCAGTACTTC | CASSDWQGSYEQYF
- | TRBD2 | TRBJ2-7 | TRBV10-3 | TGTGCCATCGGAACTAGCGGGAGTATTCCCTACGAGCAGTACTTC | CAIGTSGSIPYEQYF
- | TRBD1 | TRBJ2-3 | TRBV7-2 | TGTGCCAGCAGCTTAGGGACAGGGGGATCAGATACGCAGTATTTT | CASSLGTGGSDTQYF
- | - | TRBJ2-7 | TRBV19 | TGTGCAGTTGAGGGGCATGAAGCCTGTAGCGGCTACGAGCAGTACTTC | CAVEGHEACSGYEQYF
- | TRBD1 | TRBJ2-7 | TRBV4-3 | TGCGCCAGCAGCCAAGACAGGGGGCAAGCCTACGAGCAGTACTTC | CASSQDRGQAYEQYF